There are a few counts of the clone carrying this T cell receptor beta chain. Its antigen is currently unknown. With V trimmed by 5 bases and J by 5 bases, 7 bases remained unmatched. The germline CDR1 and CDR2 sequences are LNHDA and SQIVND (reference sequence). CDR3 length: 15 amino acids. This sample is drawn from a study of regulatory T cells in long-lasting Graves disease. According to the study, TCR beta libraries were built with iRepertoire HTBI primers and CDR3-region Arm-PCR. One entry per CDR3 protein, called by TCRdb with MiXCR from the multiplex PCR reads. Among hundreds of thousands of distinct CDR3 sequences listed, 15% to 20% were seen once. Time point denoted: newly diagnosed GD, antithyroid drugs for less than 3 months. PBMC RNA served as the TCR library source. General observations from the study: Accuracy may have suffered from the small sample size.

These records were also assigned to another study, of T cells in Graves' hyperthyroidism and ophthalmopathy.

The sample in question was peripheral blood mononuclear cells (PBMCs), obtained at new diagnosis, from a patient treated with antithyroid drugs. The sequence came from a man aged 18 to 30 with Graves disease. The rearrangement links TRBV19 to TRBJ2-2; 8 positions match TRBD1. DNA for the CDR3: TGTGCCAGTAGTCCCGGCAGGGGGCGAACCGGGGAGCTGTTTTTT. It specifies CASSPGRGRTGELFF.